This TCR beta chain was observed in a study of blood T cell repertoires in COVID-19. Authors' processing steps: Amplifying reference gene primers gave estimates of nucleated cell counts. Libraries were prepared by immunoSEQ multiplex PCR; TCRdb keeps only in-frame clonotypes and omits some of them. Clone size and V and J calls were adopted from that table, with D and trimming inferred from the DNA. The table lists about 240,000 clones, roughly 80% of them singletons, with more than 6% in the top ten. Germline lookup yields CDR1 MGHDK and CDR2 SYGVNS. The CDR3 is 15 amino acids. V lost 3 bases, J lost 1 base, and 2 bases stayed unmatched.

Sequencing was performed on peripheral blood. This chain joins TRBV25-1 and TRBJ2-3, with 9 bases identical to TRBD1. The sequence was collected from a woman in her sixties with active or convalescent COVID-19. In DNA, the CDR3 is TGTGCCAGCAGTGAGCGGACAGGGGGCACAGATACGCAGTATTTT. Translating it yields CASSERTGGTDTQYF.